This T cell receptor beta chain stems from a study of T cell responses to AZD1222 COVID-19 vaccine. General observations from the study: Elevations in Spike-specific TCR breadth and depth followed administration of two AZD1222 doses. Nearly half of spike-specific TCRs reportedly target variant regions that are unmutated in the B.1.351 and B.1.1.7 variants. Repertoire collection took place solely once the T cell response had peaked. Donor demographics were predominantly white British with a female majority; clonal diversity may be underestimated.

The assay was immunoSEQ multiplex PCR, and TCRdb's table has in-frame clones only and misses some. The table includes fewer than 180,000 clones, 92% detected once. With regard to this clone: Antigen: not known.

CDR1 is KGHSH, CDR2 LQKENI, per germline. There are 16 residues in the CDR3. J was trimmed by 4 bases and V by 2 bases; bases with no gene match: 10. This clonotype originated in an adult who received the AZD1222 COVID-19 vaccine. Sequenced material: peripheral blood, taken 28 days after the second AZD1222 dose. The chain uses TRBV18 and TRBJ1-2, with TRBD1 matching over 7 bases. The CDR3: CASSPNAGQRIYGYTF. The CDR3 DNA is TGTGCCAGCTCACCAAATGCGGGACAGAGAATCTATGGCTACACCTTC.